The 30 T cell receptor beta chains below all came from one sample that was sequenced in a study of spatial heterogeneity in lung cancer. Time point specified: sample taken at primary tumor resection. TCRdb re-called the 5' RACE reads with MiXCR, one entry per CDR3 protein. Of 35,000 to 55,000 distinct CDR3 sequences listed, roughly an eighth are singletons. The starting material was PBMCs, obtained at surgery. The receptors here all came from a male donor with early-stage non-small cell lung cancer.

This clonotype came up many times. The chain combines TRBV10-3 with TRBJ2-1; D gene uncertain. Germline V CDR1 and CDR2: ENHRY, SYGVKD. Trimming removed 4 bases from V and 8 bases from J, with 9 bases in between. The CDR3 has 12 amino acids. In nucleotides, the CDR3 is TGTGCCATCAGTGTACGGTCCGATGAGCAGTTCTTC. It yields the protein CAISVRSDEQFF.

This clonotype has more than one count but fewer than ten. V and J are TRBV2 and TRBJ2-5; D is unclear. Germline V gives CDR1 SNHLY, CDR2 FYNNEI. CDR3 length equals 15 residues. Trimming left V 8 bases short and J 2 bases short, with 18 bases between. The CDR3 loop is CASLEADGPQETQYF. CDR3 nucleotide sequence: TGTGCCAGCTTGGAAGCCGACGGGCCTCAAGAGACCCAGTACTTC.

This chain uses TRBV4-3 with TRBJ2-1; TRBD2 agrees at 8 bases. The CDR3 spans 20 residues. The germline V gene has CDR1 LGHNA and CDR2 YSLEER. Trimming took 4 bases from V and 0 from J; bases not matched to a gene: 17. CDR3 coding DNA: TGCGCCAGCAGCCCCCATCGGGGTAGCGGGGTCCAGAGCTCCTACAATGAGCAGTTCTTC. It translates to CASSPHRGSGVQSSYNEQFF.

In this sample, this clonotype turned up a few times. This sequence joins TRBV3-1 and TRBJ1-6; the D gene is possibly TRBD1 (5 bases). The CDR3 runs 14 residues. The V end lost 1 base, the J end lost 6 bases, and 7 bases lay between the germline ends. Germline V gives CDR1 LGHDT, CDR2 YNNKEL (reference sequence). Written as DNA, the CDR3 is TGTGCCAGCAGCCAAGCAGGGCCTAATTCACCCCTCCACTTT. Amino acids: CASSQAGPNSPLHF.

The chain couples TRBV5-1 to TRBJ1-6, with D possibly being TRBD1 (5 bases). Germline CDR1 is SGHRS and CDR2 is YFSETQ. Trimming took off 0 bases at V and 5 bases at J, with 12 bases between the two ends. The CDR3 totals 16 residues. The CDR3 nucleotides are TGCGCCAGCAGCTTGGGGCGGGGGATTGATAATTCACCCCTCCACTTT. Protein product: CASSLGRGIDNSPLHF. Variable domain in full (rest from reference TRBV5-1 and TRBJ1-6): KAGVTQTPRYLIKTRGQQVTLSCSPISGHRSVSWYQQTPGQGLQFLFEYFSETQRNKGNFPGRFSGRQFSNSRSEMNVSTLELGDSALYLCASSLGRGIDNSPLHFGNGTRLTVT.

This clonotype was counted only a few times. The chain recombines TRBV2 with TRBJ2-7, with TRBD1 matching over 9 bases. V dropped 3 bases and J dropped 6; count of bases not matched to a gene: 3. This CDR3 is built from 13 residues. Germline V lookup: CDR1 SNHLY, CDR2 FYNNEI. As DNA, the CDR3 is TGTGCCAGCAGTGAGACAGGGGGAGCCGAGCAGTACTTC. Translating it yields CASSETGGAEQYF.

This clonotype was seen a handful of times. The chain is built from TRBV2 and TRBJ2-3; 8 bases are shared with TRBD2. CDR1 is SNHLY and CDR2 is FYNNEI in the germline V gene. V lost 0 bases and J lost 10; bases outside the gene matches: 3. This CDR3 is built from 13 residues. The CDR3 reads CASSEAVSGAQYF. The CDR3 DNA follows: TGTGCCAGCAGTGAAGCGGTTAGCGGGGCGCAGTATTTT.

This clonotype was detected only a few times. The chain couples TRBV6-2 or TRBV6-3 to TRBJ2-7; 11 bases match TRBD2. This CDR3 spans 17 amino acids. V lost 2 bases and J lost 3; bases outside the gene matches: 9. Germline CDR1 MNHEY, CDR2 SVGEGT. CDR3: CASSYPTSGRARYEQYF. DNA for the CDR3: TGTGCCAGCAGTTACCCTACTAGCGGGAGAGCACGCTACGAGCAGTACTTC.

The chain uses TRBV7-2 and TRBJ2-7; TRBD1 is a possible D gene (5 bases). V was cut by 2 bases and J by 4 bases, with 12 bases left in between. The CDR3 has 14 amino acids. The germline V gene encodes CDR1 SGHTA and CDR2 FQGNSA. The CDR3 DNA sequence: TGTGCCAGCAGCTTAAGGTCAGGGCAATACGAGCAGTACTTC. It encodes CASSLRSGQYEQYF.

This clonotype was seen many times. The chain employs TRBV14 and TRBJ2-1; D may be TRBD1 (5 bases). This CDR3 contains 14 residues. Germline loops: CDR1 SGHDN, CDR2 FVKESK. Deletions cut 4 bases from V and 8 bases from J, with 15 bases between. The CDR3 reads CASSLRQLRDEQFF. The CDR3 DNA is TGTGCCAGCAGCCTCCGACAGCTAAGGGATGAGCAGTTCTTC.

This clonotype was seen a few times. The rearrangement uses TRBV7-2 and TRBJ2-2; unclear D gene. The germline V gene encodes CDR1 SGHTA and CDR2 FQGNSA. CDR3 length equals 16 residues. Trimming pared 2 bases from V and 4 bases from J, leaving 14 bases between. DNA of the CDR3: TGTGCCAGCAGCTTAATCGGCGGATCAATCACCGGGGAGCTGTTTTTT. Residues: CASSLIGGSITGELFF.

Many counts were recorded for this clonotype. The chain uses TRBV11-2 and TRBJ2-3; D is tentatively TRBD1 or TRBD2 (5 bases each). The CDR3 is 15 amino acids. Germline V lookup: CDR1 SGHAT, CDR2 FQNNGV. The V end lost 0 bases, the J end lost 4 bases, and 11 bases lay between the germline ends. CDR3 loop: CASSLDRLGADTQYF. In DNA, the CDR3 is TGTGCCAGCAGCTTAGATCGGTTGGGGGCAGATACGCAGTATTTT.

This clonotype came up a few times. The rearrangement joins TRBV12-3 or TRBV12-4 to TRBJ2-3; tentative D call: TRBD2 (6 bases). The CDR3 runs to 15 residues. V was pared by 2 bases and J by 2 bases, with 11 bases between. The CDR3 sequence is CASSLSGLNTDTQYF. CDR3 coding DNA: TGTGCCAGCAGTTTATCGGGACTCAACACAGATACGCAGTATTTT.

This chain uses TRBV4-1 with TRBJ2-7, with 7 nucleotides matching TRBD1. In germline, CDR1 is MGHRA, CDR2 YSYEKL. The CDR3 is 15 amino acids. With V trimmed by 6 bases and J by 4 bases, 12 bases remained unmatched. CDR3 in amino acids: CASSLGQGDLYEQYF. CDR3 nucleotide sequence: TGCGCCAGCAGTCTAGGGCAGGGGGATTTGTACGAGCAGTACTTC.

This clonotype has only a few counts. The rearrangement links TRBV6-4 to TRBJ2-3, with 7 bases aligning to TRBD2. This CDR3 region has 13 residues. The germline V gene has CDR1 MRHNA and CDR2 SNTAGT. Trimming at V came to 3 bases and at J to 6 bases, leaving 3 bases not matched to a gene. The CDR3 nucleotides read TGTGCCAGCAGTGAAATCGGGAGGGATACGCAGTATTTT. Encoded protein: CASSEIGRDTQYF.

This clonotype was observed a handful of times. The V gene is TRBV12-5, the J gene TRBJ1-3; no definite D call. CDR3 size: 13 residues. The germline V gene encodes CDR1 LGHNT and CDR2 FRNRAP. V lost 9 bases to trimming and J lost 4 bases, with 13 bases between them. This CDR3 is CASRGPSGNTIYF. CDR3 bases: TGTGCTAGCAGAGGGCCATCAGGAAACACCATATATTTT.

This clonotype was recorded at least ten times. This sequence joins TRBV5-1 and TRBJ2-7; D is perhaps TRBD1 (5 bases). Germline CDR1 reads SGHRS; CDR2 reads YFSETQ. The CDR3 extends over 14 amino acids. The V and J ends lost 0 bases and 2 bases respectively, with 9 bases between them. The CDR3 here is CASSLEAGTYEQYF. CDR3 nucleotides: TGCGCCAGCAGCTTGGAAGCAGGGACCTACGAGCAGTACTTC.

The chain has TRBV7-3 and TRBJ2-5; D is ambiguous. The CDR3 runs to 14 residues. V lost 5 bases and J lost 1, with 11 bases in between. Germline lookup yields CDR1 SGHTA and CDR2 FQGTGA. CDR3 bases: TGTGCCAGCAGCATGGGTGGGATCCAAGAGACCCAGTACTTC. This encodes CASSMGGIQETQYF.

This clonotype was seen repeatedly, ten times or more. This chain links TRBV7-9 with TRBJ2-3; 9 nucleotides line up with TRBD2. Germline loops: CDR1 SEHNR, CDR2 FQNEAQ (reference sequence). Trimming took 3 bases from V and 5 from J; bases not matched to a gene: 3. The CDR3 extends over 14 amino acids. For the CDR3, the DNA is TGTGCCAGCAGCTTGGCTAGCGGGGTAGATACGCAGTATTTT. Translated: CASSLASGVDTQYF.

CDR3 in amino acids: CSARDWAGEVDTQYF. In DNA form, the CDR3 reads TGCAGTGCTAGAGATTGGGCGGGAGAGGTAGATACGCAGTATTTT. This chain connects TRBV20-1 to TRBJ2-3, with 7 bases fitting TRBD2. Germline V gene data show CDR1 as DFQATT and CDR2 as SNEGSKA (reference sequence). Unmatched junction bases numbered 8, after V lost 0 bases and J lost 5 bases. This CDR3 spans 15 amino acids.

This sequence joins TRBV7-8 and TRBJ1-5; D gene ambiguous. The CDR3 extends over 13 amino acids. Deletions cut 5 bases from V and 5 bases from J, with 10 bases between. Germline CDR1 SGHVS, CDR2 FQNEAQ. CDR3 amino acids: CASSLTDDQPQHF. Here the CDR3 DNA reads TGTGCCAGCAGCCTGACGGATGATCAGCCCCAGCATTTT. Variable domain in full (rest from reference TRBV7-8 and TRBJ1-5): GAGVSQSPRYKVAKRGQDVALRCDPISGHVSLFWYQQALGQGPEFLTYFQNEAQLDKSGLPSDRFFAERPEGSVSTLKIQRTQQEDSAVYLCASSLTDDQPQHFGDGTRLSIL.

V usage is TRBV6-2 or TRBV6-3 and J usage is TRBJ2-7; possible D gene TRBD2, 6 bases. Germline V CDR1 and CDR2: MNHEY, SVGEGT. CDR3 length: 12 amino acids. V was shortened by 6 bases and J by 6 bases, with 12 bases between the two germline ends. CDR3 amino acids: CASSVRESEQYF. The DNA for the CDR3 is TGTGCCAGCAGCGTTCGGGAGAGCGAGCAGTACTTC.

This clonotype was observed a few times. The chain links TRBV4-1 to TRBJ2-2; 8 bases are a match to TRBD1. The germline CDR1 and CDR2 sequences are MGHRA and YSYEKL. V lost 0 bases, J lost 1 base, and 1 base stayed unmatched. The CDR3 has 16 residues. CDR3 loop: CASSQEQGGNTGELFF. The CDR3, as DNA: TGCGCCAGCAGCCAAGAACAGGGGGGGAACACCGGGGAGCTGTTTTTT.

There are a few counts of this clonotype. The genes are TRBV20-1 and TRBJ2-3, with 10 bases aligning to TRBD1. The V gene end was trimmed by 6 bases and the J gene end by 3 bases; junction bases not matched to a gene: 6. The germline CDR1 and CDR2 sequences are DFQATT and SNEGSKA (reference sequence). There are 14 residues in the CDR3. The CDR3 is CSAGWGQGTDTQYF. CDR3 bases: TGCAGTGCGGGTTGGGGACAGGGGACAGATACGCAGTATTTT.

This clonotype was detected only a few times. The chain combines TRBV11-2 with TRBJ2-3; D remains ambiguous. The germline V and J ends were trimmed by 5 bases and 1 base, with 13 bases remaining between them. Germline V gives CDR1 SGHAT, CDR2 FQNNGV. The CDR3 has 15 amino acids. The CDR3 region has the DNA TGTGCCAGCAGCCTGGTCGGATCACGCACAGATACGCAGTATTTT. It yields the protein CASSLVGSRTDTQYF.

This clonotype was recorded a few times. The chain employs TRBV5-1 and TRBJ1-6; D might be TRBD1 (6 bases). The CDR3 is 15 amino acids. Germline CDR1 is SGHRS and CDR2 is YFSETQ. Between the trimmed V and J ends, which lost 4 bases and 8 bases, there was a span of 16 bases. CDR3 in amino acids: CASSLQGGGDSPLHF. CDR3 DNA sequence: TGCGCCAGCAGCCTACAGGGTGGTGGGGATTCACCCCTCCACTTT.

The V call is TRBV14, the J call TRBJ2-7, with TRBD1 matching over 7 bases. The trim removed 5 bases at V and 2 bases at J, leaving 6 bases unmatched. This CDR3 is built from 14 residues. The germline CDR1 and CDR2 sequences are SGHDN and FVKESK. The CDR3 spells CASSVNRGPYEQYF. The CDR3 bases are TGTGCCAGCAGCGTAAACAGGGGCCCCTACGAGCAGTACTTC.

The chain employs TRBV7-9 and TRBJ2-1; D is ambiguous. Per the germline V gene, CDR1 is SEHNR and CDR2 is FQNEAQ (reference sequence). The CDR3 runs 12 residues. V was pared by 0 bases and J by 9 bases, with 6 bases between. The CDR3 loop reads CASSLAGGEQFF. DNA for the CDR3: TGTGCCAGCAGCTTAGCGGGCGGTGAGCAGTTCTTC.

This clonotype was observed a few times. The rearrangement joins TRBV3-1 to TRBJ1-1, with TRBD1 identical over 10 bases. Trimming cost V 3 bases and J 8 bases; bases outside gene matches: 6. Per the germline V gene, CDR1 is LGHDT and CDR2 is YNNKEL (reference sequence). The CDR3 length is 14 residues. CDR3 loop: CASSHPGQGVEAFF. CDR3 coding DNA: TGTGCCAGCAGCCACCCAGGACAGGGGGTAGAAGCTTTCTTT.

The chain links TRBV4-2 to TRBJ2-2; unclear D gene. The length of the CDR3 is 16 residues. Trimming left V 1 base short and J 6 bases short, with 15 bases between. Germline values: CDR1 LGHNA, CDR2 YNFKEQ. CDR3 amino acids: CASSQGPVPNAGELFF. CDR3 DNA sequence: TGTGCCAGCAGCCAAGGGCCGGTCCCCAACGCCGGGGAGCTGTTTTTT.